This T cell receptor beta chain came from a study of blood T cells in healthy people across ages. Primers used in a second PCR of about 7 to 12 cycles were a sample-barcoded 5' primer and a J-beta primer mix. The template-switch adaptor was a 5' adaptor with 12 random nucleotides. It tagged each cDNA molecule. TCRdb fed the 5' RACE reads into MiXCR, producing one record per CDR3 protein. Altogether hundreds of thousands of distinct CDR3 sequences are present, roughly 30% being singletons, with the ten largest covering 15% to 19%. Study outcomes and limitations: Among long-lived donors, naive CD4+ cells were more numerous and diversity higher than in aged donors.

Germline V gene data show CDR1 as SGHTA and CDR2 as FQGNSA. The CDR3 extends over 17 amino acids. A note on this clonotype: What it recognizes is unknown.

Those donating, healthy Caucasian individuals from Russia, were aged roughly 6 to 95. This receptor was identified in a woman over 75 in good health. The chain has TRBV7-2 and TRBJ2-1, with 11 positions matching TRBD2. The J call may be incorrect, as the DNA end agrees better with TRBJ2-7. Sequencing used blood. The CDR3 here is CASSLALAGGGYNEQYF. The CDR3 coding sequence is TGTGCCAGCAGCTTAGCGCTAGCGGGGGGTGGCTACAATGAGCAGTACTTC.